This T cell receptor beta chain stems from a study of shared clonotypes between healthy human individuals (dated by TCRdb to 2018 to 2020). Broadly, across the study: A couple of women and three men aged 18 to 49 years were included in the cohort. For each donor, CD4 naive and CD4 memory were each given three plates, CD8 naive was given two plates, and CD8 memory was given one plate. To estimate repertoire size and how much clonotypes are shared between individuals, the study performed deep sequencing of blood TCR repertoires from five healthy adults. Different laboratories and diverse techniques were used to prepare libraries and sequence TCR repertoires, to increase sequencing depth and limit assay-specific biases. Each donor's leukapheresis produced roughly between roughly 0.9 and 9 billion PBMCs.

Results and caveats for the whole study, not just this receptor: Larger estimated clonotype richness was generally found for naive subsets than for memory subsets. Pairwise subsampling indicated that sequencing depth was expected to affect the degree of clonotype sharing among donors. Compared with non-shared clonotypes, clonotypes shared by all four sorted-subset donors had higher generation probabilities. Rarefaction of sorted-subset datasets indicated incomplete sequencing despite the large sequencing depth. Only blood was sampled, and tissue TCR repertoires likely differ from those in blood. Because the study included only a small number of donors, the genetic and exposure-history diversity represented was limited. Across a few donors, around 5% of naive CD4, 3% to 3.5% of naive CD8, roughly 2.2% of memory CD4, and under 0.45% of memory CD8 clonotypes were shared.

Reading the germline V gene gives CDR1 LGHNA and CDR2 YSLEER. The CDR3 starts with the cysteine, ends with the phenylalanine, and has 15 residues. Only the CDR3 portion is preserved as DNA: 45 bases, with reading frame beginning at the first base. V is pared back by 0 bases and J by 3 bases, with 11 bases lying between the germline termini. TCR CDR3 regions were amplified from genomic DNA by multiplex PCR using the deep immunoSEQ assay. Extracted genomic DNA from each cell subset was spread evenly across all wells of several immunoSEQ 96-well plates, with each plate serving as a replicate. Each replicate PCR for sorted subsets received around 200 ng genomic DNA, equal to tens of thousands of T cell genomes. Purified libraries were measured with a Qubit 3.0 fluorometer, size-checked on a Bioanalyzer 2100, and measured again with the KAPA Library Quantification kit. Every immunoSEQ 96-well plate was sequenced on a dedicated single-read 150-cycle Illumina NextSeq 550 flow cell. The original methods were these. Because the immunoSEQ output included only junctional sequences and no quality scores, the filtering could not be the same as the filtering used for full-length reads. To assign V/J genes and CDR3, sequences were annotated against IMGT germline references using PyIR, a Python wrapper for IgBLAST v1.9. Any read was removed if the V/J assignment was weak (E-value above 1e-6), the CDR3 was missing, or the read contained stop codons, out-of-frame junctions, or ambiguous translated residues. A V3J clonotype was defined by an identical inferred V gene, J gene, and CDR3 amino acid sequence. Percentage overlap between repertoires was calculated by dividing the number of shared unique clonotypes by the size of the smaller repertoire. Richness of each repertoire was evaluated using RTK rarefaction, the Chao1 estimator, and Recon v2.1 estimates of unobserved clonotypes. Generation probabilities for all TCRbeta clonotypes obtained by the gDNA method from several donors were computed using OLGA. TCRdb stores this immuneACCESS table with in-frame sequences only. Part of the clones is absent; in the studies checked, under half of the shortfall reflects unresolved V genes, and no reason is known for the rest. V, J and clone size are taken as reported in that table, and D and trimming were inferred from the DNA itself. Across this sample there are about 1.5 million clones, with under 99% seen only once. The ten top clones hold roughly 0.42% of the sample.

In the case of this clone: The antigen this receptor binds is unknown. Per-nucleotide qualities are absent, and no much larger clonotype sits a single base away.

The donors were healthy, HIV-negative adults who had no recently reported acute infections or vaccinations. Every donor was a Caucasian adult residing in Nashville, Tennessee, USA. CD4+ T cells were enriched by magnetic negative selection, after which naive cells were positively selected on CD45RA and the negative fraction was taken as the memory subset. Blood was obtained by leukapheresis, after which PBMCs were separated by Ficoll-Histopaque density gradient centrifugation and cryopreserved in liquid nitrogen vapor phase. Analytical flow cytometry was used to check the purity and quantity of each magnetically sorted T cell population. From each sorted fraction, genomic DNA was isolated and quantified by UV absorbance on a Nanodrop 2000c.

The sequencing sample was made of naive CD4+ T cells sorted from blood. What the cell subset or site label conveys for this sample: CD45RA+ positively selected. The sequence derives from a man aged 25 to 40 in good health. The chain is encoded by TRBV4-3 joined to TRBJ1-1, with no confident D gene call. The CDR3 amino acid sequence is: CASSQDGSYYTEAFF. The nucleotide sequence reads TGCGCCAGCAGCCAAGATGGTTCTTACTACACTGAAGCTTTCTTT.